A selection of T cell receptor beta chains follows, all from one sample in a study of T cells after yellow fever vaccination. TCRdb reprocessed the 5' RACE reads via MiXCR and lists one record per CDR3 protein. The repertoire has 120,000 or so distinct CDR3 sequences, about 15% of them found once; the top ten carry about 42%. Sequenced material: CD8+ T cells sorted from PBMCs, taken 5 days after the yellow fever booster vaccination. The receptors come from a young man who received the YFV17D yellow fever vaccine. Both conserved end residues are part of each CDR3. A D gene is named only where the DNA matches it firmly. The listing skips clone size in some rows; elsewhere it reads once, few, many or a size class.

TRBV6-5,TRBJ1-3,few,-,CASQQFTGNTIYF,TGTGCCAGCCAACAGTTCACTGGAAACACCATATATTTT
TRBV28,TRBJ1-2,few,-,CASSPISGGASSGYTF,TGTGCCAGCAGTCCCATATCCGGGGGCGCTAGTTCTGGCTACACCTTC
TRBV4-3,TRBJ1-6,-,-,CASSQAPPWGLVSPLHF,TGCGCCAGCAGCCAAGCTCCCCCTTGGGGGTTGGTTTCACCCCTCCACTTT
TRBV3-1,TRBJ2-1,-,-,CASSQDVGSYNEQFF,TGTGCCAGCAGCCAAGATGTGGGTTCCTACAATGAGCAGTTCTTC
TRBV19,TRBJ2-7,-,-,CASSIGILREQYF,TGTGCCAGTAGTATAGGGATCCTCCGCGAGCAGTACTTC
TRBV20-1,TRBJ2-1,-,TRBD2,CSALGSGGWYEQFF,TGCAGCGCCCTGGGTAGCGGGGGGTGGTATGAGCAGTTCTTC
TRBV27,TRBJ2-1,-,TRBD2,CASSPSGTSGGMYNEQFF,TGTGCCAGCAGTCCATCCGGGACTAGCGGGGGGATGTACAATGAGCAGTTCTTC
TRBV19,TRBJ1-5,few,TRBD1,CASVRRQGSNQPQHF,TGTGCCAGTGTTCGGCGACAGGGGAGCAATCAGCCCCAGCATTTT
TRBV25-1,TRBJ2-3,-,-,CASSEFEGITDTQYF,TGTGCCAGCAGTGAATTCGAGGGAATCACAGATACGCAGTATTTT
TRBV3-1,TRBJ2-7,few,-,CASSQSVRVPGEEQYF,TGTGCCAGCAGCCAGTCGGTCAGGGTCCCAGGTGAAGAGCAGTACTTC
TRBV7-2,TRBJ2-7,-,-,CASSLTAPHPEQYF,TGTGCCAGCAGCTTGACAGCACCTCATCCCGAGCAGTACTTC
TRBV7-9,TRBJ1-4,few,-,CASSLTESPDEKLFF,TGTGCCAGCAGCTTAACCGAGTCCCCCGATGAAAAACTGTTTTTT
TRBV7-2,TRBJ2-5,few,-,CASSLGGRDQETQYF,TGTGCCAGCAGCTTAGGTGGCCGGGATCAAGAGACCCAGTACTTC
TRBV29-1,TRBJ1-2,once,-,CSVVPLFPLLDGYTF,TGCAGCGTGGTCCCCTTATTCCCCCTACTTGATGGCTACACCTTC
TRBV2,TRBJ1-6,-,-,CASSEAVSSYNSPLHF,TGTGCCAGCAGTGAAGCGGTGAGCTCCTATAATTCACCCCTCCACTTT
TRBV27,TRBJ1-5,-,TRBD1,CASSLVSGTGNQPQHF,TGTGCCAGCAGTTTGGTAAGCGGGACAGGGAATCAGCCCCAGCATTTT
TRBV4-3,TRBJ2-3,-,TRBD1,CASSQDYRGSTDTQYF,TGCGCCAGCAGCCAAGATTACAGGGGTAGCACAGATACGCAGTATTTT
TRBV6-2/TRBV6-3,TRBJ2-3,-,TRBD2,CASSSTSWPTDTQYF,TGTGCCAGCAGTTCGACTAGCTGGCCCACAGATACGCAGTATTTT
TRBV7-7,TRBJ2-2,few,-,CASSSRPGELFF,TGTGCTAGCAGCTCCAGGCCCGGGGAGCTGTTTTTT
TRBV6-6,TRBJ1-2,-,-,CASSYSPLNYGYTF,TGTGCCAGCAGTTACTCTCCACTTAACTATGGCTACACCTTC
TRBV29-1,TRBJ2-5,-,-,CSVEWGTHEETQYF,TGCAGCGTTGAATGGGGGACACACGAAGAGACCCAGTACTTC
TRBV7-9,TRBJ1-2,few,TRBD1,CASSAPGQGAWHGYTF,TGTGCCAGCAGCGCCCCGGGACAGGGGGCCTGGCATGGCTACACCTTC
TRBV3-1,TRBJ2-6,-,TRBD1,CASSPATGWSGVNVLTF,TGTGCCAGCAGCCCAGCGACAGGGTGGTCTGGGGTCAACGTCCTGACTTTC
TRBV29-1,TRBJ1-1,few,-,CSVDEFDLTEAFF,TGCAGCGTTGATGAGTTCGATCTCACTGAAGCTTTCTTT
TRBV11-2,TRBJ1-2,few,-,CASSLEWARPAGYTF,TGTGCCAGCAGCTTAGAGTGGGCGAGACCTGCGGGCTACACCTTC
TRBV9,TRBJ1-1,few,TRBD1,CASSVGQGVVGTEAFF,TGTGCCAGCAGCGTTGGACAGGGGGTGGTTGGAACTGAAGCTTTCTTT
TRBV6-5,TRBJ1-2,-,-,CASSPGTAVRGYTF,TGTGCCAGCAGTCCCGGGACCGCGGTCCGAGGCTACACCTTC
TRBV20-1,TRBJ1-2,-,-,CSANNLLDYGYTF,TGCAGTGCCAACAACTTGTTGGACTATGGCTACACCTTC
TRBV5-1,TRBJ2-7,few,TRBD2,CASSLERGVSYEQYF,TGCGCCAGCAGCTTGGAGCGGGGGGTCTCCTACGAGCAGTACTTC
TRBV10-3,TRBJ2-5,few,-,CATFGGTALETQYF,TGTGCCACCTTTGGCGGGACAGCTCTAGAGACCCAGTACTTC
TRBV7-2,TRBJ2-1,once,TRBD1,CASCPRRTGGGYEQFF,TGTGCCAGCTGCCCCCGAAGGACAGGGGGCGGATATGAGCAGTTCTTC
TRBV15,TRBJ1-2,few,-,CATSSGQSLGYGYTF,TGTGCCACCAGCAGCGGACAGTCGTTGGGCTATGGCTACACCTTC
TRBV21-1,TRBJ2-1,few,-,CASSKDRTSGGASGNEQFF,TGTGCCAGCAGCAAAGATCGGACTAGCGGGGGGGCGTCGGGGAATGAGCAGTTCTTC
TRBV27,TRBJ2-3,few,-,CASSLSNVGGTDTQYF,TGTGCCAGCAGTTTATCAAACGTTGGCGGCACAGATACGCAGTATTTT
TRBV20-1,TRBJ1-2,few,TRBD1,CSARGTGVHGYTF,TGCAGTGCTAGAGGGACAGGGGTCCATGGCTACACCTTC
TRBV3-1,TRBJ1-5,few,-,CASSLTGTSQPQHF,TGTGCCAGCAGCCTAACGGGTACGAGTCAGCCCCAGCATTTT
TRBV4-2,TRBJ2-5,many,TRBD2,CASSQELAAPQETQYF,TGTGCCAGCAGCCAGGAACTAGCGGCCCCCCAAGAGACCCAGTACTTC
TRBV12-3/TRBV12-4,TRBJ1-2,few,-,CASSRRTTGYTF,TGTGCCAGCAGCCGCCGGACTACTGGCTACACCTTC
TRBV4-3,TRBJ1-1,-,TRBD1,CASSHTRQGITEAFF,TGCGCCAGCAGCCACACTAGACAGGGGATCACTGAAGCTTTCTTT
TRBV15,TRBJ2-3,few,TRBD2,CATSSLAGGRDTQYF,TGTGCCACCAGCAGTCTTGCCGGGGGGAGAGATACGCAGTATTTT
TRBV7-9,TRBJ2-1,-,TRBD1,CASSPPGQGAIYNEQFF,TGTGCCAGCAGCCCTCCCGGACAGGGGGCGATCTACAATGAGCAGTTCTTC
TRBV27,TRBJ1-6,-,-,CASSSGMRETRGSPLHF,TGTGCCAGCAGTAGTGGTATGAGGGAGACAAGGGGTTCACCCCTCCACTTT
TRBV4-3,TRBJ2-1,many,TRBD2,CASSPLAGGANEQFF,TGCGCCAGCAGCCCTCTGGCGGGGGGGGCAAATGAGCAGTTCTTC
TRBV5-6,TRBJ2-1,-,TRBD1,CASRFRRTGMRNEQFF,TGTGCCAGCCGCTTTCGACGGACAGGCATGAGGAATGAGCAGTTCTTC
TRBV7-3,TRBJ1-2,-,-,CASSSGDGGVGYTF,TGTGCCAGCAGCTCAGGGGACGGGGGTGTTGGCTACACCTTC
TRBV2,TRBJ2-4,-,-,CASARGEVVNIQYF,TGTGCCAGCGCCAGGGGGGAGGTGGTAAACATTCAGTACTTC
TRBV7-9,TRBJ1-1,-,TRBD1,CASSLLTGGKTEAFF,TGTGCCAGCAGCTTATTGACAGGGGGAAAGACTGAAGCTTTCTTT
TRBV9,TRBJ2-1,many,-,CASSANRGNEQFF,TGTGCCAGCAGCGCTAACCGGGGGAATGAGCAGTTCTTC
TRBV4-3,TRBJ2-3,-,TRBD2,CASSQDGAGGPTDTQYF,TGCGCCAGCAGCCAAGATGGGGCGGGGGGGCCCACAGATACGCAGTATTTT
TRBV6-6,TRBJ1-1,many,-,CAVFRGMNTEAFF,TGTGCCGTGTTCAGGGGCATGAACACTGAAGCTTTCTTT
TRBV29-1,TRBJ1-1,-,-,CSAVTRGEAFF,TGCAGCGCTGTGACTAGGGGTGAAGCTTTCTTT
TRBV29-1,TRBJ2-1,few,-,CSAEKQANEQFF,TGCAGCGCCGAGAAACAGGCGAATGAGCAGTTCTTC